This TCR beta chain was profiled in a study of radiation and T cells in renal cell carcinoma. The study's findings and limits: Without pretreatment biopsies, baseline tumor clonotype presence was undetermined. Top tumor clonotypes rose in blood 2 weeks post-radiation, then contracted.

Concerning this clone itself: The antigen is unknown.

Time point denoted: blood 4 weeks post-SBRT, at nephrectomy. Treatment meaning: 15 Gy SBRT to primary tumor, nephrectomy 4 weeks later. Nephrectomy followed 15 Gy stereotactic body radiation by 4 weeks. Blood was sampled at baseline, 2 weeks and 4 weeks after SBRT. Clones were sequenced by immunoSEQ multiplex PCR, and TCRdb holds only the in-frame ones, with some missing. The sample consists of about 40,000 clones, roughly 85% of them appearing once. The source is a woman between 70 and 85 years old with renal cell carcinoma. Sequences were derived from blood, sampled from a patient whose treatment included radiotherapy and nephrectomy.

The CDR3 spells CASSLSGGAFGEQFF. CDR3 coding DNA: TGTGCCAGCAGCCTTAGCGGGGGGGCCTTCGGTGAGCAGTTCTTC. This chain links TRBV11-2 with TRBJ2-1; 11 nucleotides agree with TRBD2. The CDR3 has 15 residues. J lost 9 bases, V lost 5 bases, and 9 bases had no gene match. From germline, CDR1 is SGHAT and CDR2 FQNNGV.